A single sample is the source of the 27 T cell receptor beta chains below, sequenced in a study of early T cells in non-severe SARS-CoV-2 infection. Using its own MiXCR run on the 5' RACE reads, TCRdb lists one record per CDR3 protein. The sample holds roughly 33,000 distinct CDR3 sequences; more than 5% are singletons and the top ten take around an eighth. The sample consisted of whole blood. These receptors all stem from an adult who was a healthcare worker with PCR-confirmed SARS-CoV-2 infection or an uninfected control (not recorded which).

This clonotype showed up many times. This rearrangement joins TRBV6-6 to TRBJ1-6; 7 bases fit TRBD1. Germline V gene sequence: CDR1 MNHNY, CDR2 SVGAGI (reference sequence). Trimming removed 2 bases from V and 6 bases from J; junction bases left unmatched: 4. The CDR3 has 15 residues. The CDR3 spells CASSYPTGSNSPLHF. As DNA, the CDR3 is TGTGCCAGCAGTTACCCGACAGGGAGTAATTCACCCCTCCACTTT.

This clonotype was counted a few times. The gene calls are TRBV7-9 and TRBJ1-3; 8 bases align to TRBD1. From germline, CDR1 is SEHNR and CDR2 FQNEAQ (reference sequence). This CDR3 has 15 residues. With 3 bases clipped from V and 0 bases from J, the junction kept 1 base outside the gene matches. DNA for the CDR3: TGTGCCAGCAGCTTCGGACAGGGCTCTGGAAACACCATATATTTT. Its protein is CASSFGQGSGNTIYF.

This clonotype was seen at least ten times. The CDR3 reads CSATGTGLYEQYF. CDR3 nucleotide sequence: TGCAGCGCAACCGGGACAGGACTCTACGAGCAGTACTTC. The chain is built from TRBV29-1 and TRBJ2-7; TRBD1 matches 8 bases. The junction had 8 bases not matched to a gene; V was cut back by 7 bases and J by 3 bases. Germline values: CDR1 SQVTM, CDR2 ANQGSEA. The CDR3 length is 13 residues.

This clonotype was observed at least ten times. The CDR3 protein is CASTRGRWNTEAFF. CDR3 bases: TGTGCCAGCACCCGTGGTCGATGGAACACTGAAGCTTTCTTT. The rearrangement links TRBV6-1 to TRBJ1-1, with D uncertain. The germline gives CDR1 MNHNS, CDR2 SASEGT. This CDR3 spans 14 amino acids. V was clipped by 7 bases and J by 1 base, with 13 bases between them.

The sample holds many counts of this clonotype. The chain employs TRBV5-1 and TRBJ2-3; 9 bases line up with TRBD2. Germline loops: CDR1 SGHRS, CDR2 YFSETQ. The V and J ends lost 3 bases and 6 bases, in that order; junction bases with no gene match: 8. There are 15 residues in the CDR3. For the CDR3, the DNA is TGCGCCAGCAGCTGGGCGGGGGGGCCGTTGGATACGCAGTATTTT. Its protein is CASSWAGGPLDTQYF.

This clonotype has a handful of counts. This chain connects TRBV27 to TRBJ2-5, with 11 bases matching TRBD2. V lost 2 bases and J lost 4; bases outside the gene matches: 6. The CDR3 has 16 residues. CDR1 and CDR2 from the germline V gene are MNHEY and SMNVEV (reference sequence). The CDR3: CASSLEVAGGIETQYF. In DNA, the CDR3 is TGTGCCAGCAGTTTAGAGGTAGCGGGGGGGATAGAGACCCAGTACTTC.

This clonotype was seen many times. V is TRBV6-4 and J is TRBJ2-3; the D gene is possibly TRBD1 (6 bases). Germline CDR1 reads MRHNA; CDR2 reads SNTAGT. The CDR3 sequence is 15 residues long. V shed 5 bases and J shed 1 base, with 13 bases lying between them. CDR3 sequence (DNA): TGTGCCAGCAGTCCGACAGGCGGCGGCACAGATACGCAGTATTTT. Its translation is CASSPTGGGTDTQYF.

This clonotype was counted at least ten times. V gene TRBV30 combines with J gene TRBJ1-3; D ambiguous. The CDR3 covers 14 residues. Trimming removed 1 base from V and 0 bases from J, with 7 bases in between. Germline V CDR1 and CDR2: GTSNPN, SVGIG (reference sequence). DNA of the CDR3: TGTGCCTGGAGTGACACCCGCTCTGGAAACACCATATATTTT. Amino acid sequence: CAWSDTRSGNTIYF.

This clonotype was detected many times. The chain couples TRBV18 to TRBJ1-4; 8 bases match TRBD1. V was pared by 4 bases and J by 7 bases, with 5 bases of the junction left unmatched. CDR1 is KGHSH, CDR2 LQKENI, per germline. The CDR3 spans 14 residues. CDR3 in amino acids: CASSRTGKGEKLFF. As DNA, the CDR3 is TGTGCCAGCTCACGGACAGGGAAGGGTGAAAAACTGTTTTTT.

The chain is built from TRBV15 and TRBJ2-7, with a possible D match to TRBD2 (6 bases). Trimming pared 0 bases from V and 4 bases from J, leaving 19 bases between. The CDR3 is 17 residues long. Germline loops: CDR1 LNHNV, CDR2 YYDKDF (reference sequence). The CDR3 loop reads CATSRDPPGGLSYEQYF. Written as DNA, the CDR3 is TGTGCCACCAGCAGAGATCCCCCCGGGGGACTTTCTTACGAGCAGTACTTC.

This clonotype was counted ten times or more. The CDR3 DNA reads as TGCAGCGTTGGACAGACCACAGATACGCAGTATTTT. Its protein product is CSVGQTTDTQYF. The chain carries TRBV29-1 and TRBJ2-3, with D maybe TRBD1 (5 bases). Germline CDR1 SQVTM, CDR2 ANQGSEA. The V gene lost 4 bases and the J gene lost 2 bases, with 7 bases spanning the gap. This CDR3 has 12 amino acids.

This clonotype was picked up many times. This chain uses TRBV2 with TRBJ1-6; D ambiguous. CDR1 SNHLY and CDR2 FYNNEI come from the germline V gene. Trimming shortened V by 5 bases and J by 11 bases, and 10 bases separated the two germline ends. The CDR3 runs to 12 residues. CDR3: CASSQLLPPLHF. For the CDR3, the DNA is TGTGCCAGCAGTCAACTTCTTCCACCCCTCCACTTT.

The rearrangement uses TRBV7-2 and TRBJ2-1; 10 bases map to TRBD1. Germline V CDR1 and CDR2: SGHTA, FQGNSA. The CDR3 is 12 residues long. Trimming removed 5 bases from V and 10 bases from J; junction bases left unmatched: 2. CDR3 DNA: TGTGCCAGCAGCCAGACAGGGGGCGAGCAGTTCTTC. This translates into CASSQTGGEQFF.

This clonotype appeared many times. The chain combines TRBV5-1 with TRBJ2-3, with no clear D. The V gene's germline CDR1 is SGHRS and CDR2 YFSETQ. CDR3 length: 13 amino acids. The V and J ends lost 4 bases and 3 bases respectively, with 9 bases between them. CDR3 bases: TGCGCCAGCAGCGACGTCGGAACAGATACGCAGTATTTT. Translation: CASSDVGTDTQYF.

V usage is TRBV12-3 or TRBV12-4 and J usage is TRBJ2-5; D is possibly TRBD1 (6 bases). The ends were cut back, 5 bases at V and 0 bases at J, with 10 bases in the middle. The CDR3 spans 14 residues. CDR3: CASSRGQNQETQYF. The CDR3 DNA follows: TGTGCCAGCAGTCGCGGACAGAACCAAGAGACCCAGTACTTC.

This clonotype occurred many times. The genes are TRBV12-3 or TRBV12-4 and TRBJ1-1, with D maybe TRBD1 (5 bases). Trimming pared 2 bases from V and 0 bases from J, leaving 16 bases between. This CDR3 has 17 amino acids. The CDR3 spells CASSLRAGGALNTEAFF. CDR3 sequence (DNA): TGTGCCAGCAGTTTAAGGGCCGGGGGAGCCCTGAACACTGAAGCTTTCTTT.

The V call is TRBV12-3 or TRBV12-4, the J call TRBJ1-5; no clear D gene. The CDR3 runs to 15 residues. Trimming cost V 7 bases and J 0 bases, with 13 bases left between them. The CDR3 reads CASTLWGNSNQPQHF. CDR3 coding DNA: TGTGCCAGCACCCTATGGGGTAATAGCAATCAGCCCCAGCATTTT.

This clonotype was counted between two and nine times. The chain is built from TRBV20-1 and TRBJ2-7; 9 positions match TRBD1. Germline V CDR1 and CDR2: DFQATT, SNEGSKA (reference sequence). V lost 6 bases and J lost 5; bases outside the gene matches: 8. The CDR3 is 13 amino acids. For the CDR3, the DNA is TGCAGTGCACGCGGGACAGGGTACCACGAGCAGTACTTC. As protein: CSARGTGYHEQYF.

This clonotype was counted at least ten times. This chain joins TRBV11-2 and TRBJ2-5, with TRBD2 matching 9 bases. The CDR3 is made up of 15 amino acids. Per the germline V gene, CDR1 is SGHAT and CDR2 is FQNNGV. The V and J ends lost 1 base and 3 bases, in that order; junction bases with no gene match: 3. The CDR3 bases are TGTGCCAGCAGCTTAGGAGTAGCGGGGGAAGAGACCCAGTACTTC. Translation gives CASSLGVAGEETQYF.

The chain carries TRBV2 and TRBJ1-1; D not resolved. Germline loops: CDR1 SNHLY, CDR2 FYNNEI. Trimming removed 1 base at V and 3 bases at J, with 6 bases between. This CDR3 spans 13 amino acids. The CDR3 reads CASSEVRYTEAFF. In DNA form, the CDR3 reads TGTGCCAGCAGTGAAGTCCGATACACTGAAGCTTTCTTT.

This clonotype showed up many times. The chain combines TRBV12-3 or TRBV12-4 with TRBJ1-6, with D unresolved. This CDR3 region has 14 residues. The V and J ends lost 6 bases and 2 bases respectively, with 8 bases between them. The CDR3 DNA is TGTGCCAGCAGCGCAACCCCCTATAATTCACCCCTCCACTTT. Translated: CASSATPYNSPLHF.

This clonotype occurred many times. V usage is TRBV29-1 and J usage is TRBJ2-1; either TRBD1 or TRBD2 may fit D (5 bases each). The V end lost 3 bases, the J end lost 11 bases, and 17 bases lay between the germline ends. The CDR3 has 13 amino acids. In germline, CDR1 is SQVTM, CDR2 ANQGSEA. CDR3 DNA: TGCAGCGTTGAGGGGGACCAGGCCTTGCAGCAGTTCTTC. It yields the protein CSVEGDQALQQFF.

The V call is TRBV20-1, the J call TRBJ2-3, with 9 bases matching TRBD2. The germline V gene has CDR1 DFQATT and CDR2 SNEGSKA (reference sequence). J gave up 3 bases and V 3 bases, and 10 bases lay outside the gene matches. The CDR3 runs 16 residues. The chain's CDR3 is CSARGEAGGYTDTQYF. The CDR3 coding sequence is TGCAGTGCTAGGGGCGAAGCGGGGGGCTATACAGATACGCAGTATTTT.

The CDR3 here is CSVAVSNQPQHF. In DNA, the CDR3 is TGCAGCGTGGCGGTTAGCAATCAGCCCCAGCATTTT. The chain is built from TRBV29-1 and TRBJ1-5; the D is unclear. The ends were cut back, 6 bases at V and 0 bases at J, with 6 bases in the middle. The CDR3 length is 12 residues. CDR1 SQVTM and CDR2 ANQGSEA come from the germline V gene.

This clonotype was seen many times. The genes are TRBV20-1 and TRBJ2-5; unclear D gene. Germline CDR1 reads DFQATT; CDR2 reads SNEGSKA (reference sequence). Trimming removed 1 base from V and 5 bases from J, with 11 bases in between. The CDR3 is 13 amino acids. CDR3 in amino acids: CSARVRHGETQYF. The CDR3 DNA sequence: TGCAGTGCTAGAGTAAGGCACGGGGAGACCCAGTACTTC.

There are many counts of this clonotype. The chain has TRBV6-2 or TRBV6-3 and TRBJ2-7; 7 nucleotides agree with TRBD1. CDR1 and CDR2 from the germline V gene are MNHEY and SVGEGT. This CDR3 contains 16 residues. J gave up 6 bases and V 0 bases, and 11 bases lay outside the gene matches. In DNA, the CDR3 is TGTGCCAGCAGTTACTCCGGGACAGCTTTGTCTAGCGAGCAGTACTTC. This encodes CASSYSGTALSSEQYF.

At least ten counts were recorded for this clonotype. The chain is built from TRBV20-1 and TRBJ1-5; D is uncertain. Germline loops: CDR1 DFQATT, CDR2 SNEGSKA (reference sequence). V shed 2 bases and J shed 5 bases, with 13 bases lying between them. There are 14 residues in the CDR3. CDR3 amino acids: CSARRLNSDQPQHF. The CDR3 DNA reads as TGCAGTGCTAGAAGATTGAACAGTGATCAGCCCCAGCATTTT.